These T cell receptor beta chains were read from a single sample in a study of shared clonotypes between healthy human individuals. The data were produced by immunoSEQ multiplex PCR, yet TCRdb's version contains in-frame clones alone and is incomplete. This sample carries about 750,000 clones, 92% of them seen once, and the ten largest clones take around 24%. The sequencing input was naive CD8+ T cells sorted from blood. These receptors all stem from a man under 40 in good health. CDR3s include the opening cysteine and the closing phenylalanine or tryptophan. Fields, in order: V gene, clone size, D gene, J gene, CDR3 length, CDR3 DNA, CDR3 protein. A D gene is named only where the DNA matches it firmly. Clone sizes are given selectively: once, few, many, or a class where the clone is expanded.

v_gene: TRBV6-5
abundance: -
d_gene: TRBD1
j_gene: TRBJ1-1
len: 14
CDR3nt: TGTGCCAGCAGTTACTCACCAGGGGGCACTGAAGCTTTCTTT
CDR3aa: CASSYSPGGTEAFF

v_gene: TRBV11-2
abundance: -
d_gene: TRBD2
j_gene: TRBJ2-5
len: 15
CDR3nt: TGTGCCAGCAGCCCCGACGGGGGGATGGGAGAGACCCAGTACTTC
CDR3aa: CASSPDGGMGETQYF

v_gene: TRBV2
abundance: -
d_gene: TRBD1
j_gene: TRBJ2-5
len: 15
CDR3nt: TGTGCCAGCATTGAAGGGTCAGGGGGCTCAGAGACCCAGTACTTC
CDR3aa: CASIEGSGGSETQYF

v_gene: TRBV6-1
abundance: -
d_gene: -
j_gene: TRBJ2-1
len: 14
CDR3nt: TGTGCCAGCACCCCTTACTCAGGCTACAATGAGCAGTTCTTC
CDR3aa: CASTPYSGYNEQFF

v_gene: TRBV4-3
abundance: -
d_gene: -
j_gene: TRBJ2-7
len: 14
CDR3nt: TGCGCCAGCAGCCAAGCCCTCGGAACCTACGAGCAGTACTTC
CDR3aa: CASSQALGTYEQYF

v_gene: TRBV7-9
abundance: -
d_gene: -
j_gene: TRBJ2-7
len: 13
CDR3nt: TGTGCCAGCAGCATGGGTACAGGGTACGAGCAGTACTTC
CDR3aa: CASSMGTGYEQYF

v_gene: TRBV4-2
abundance: -
d_gene: TRBD1
j_gene: TRBJ2-7
len: 13
CDR3nt: TGTGCCAGCAGCCACGGACAGGCCTACGAGCAGTACTTC
CDR3aa: CASSHGQAYEQYF

v_gene: TRBV7-9
abundance: -
d_gene: -
j_gene: TRBJ2-5
len: 16
CDR3nt: TGTGCCAGCAGCTTAGTCTCGACGGCAGATCGGGAGACCCAGTACTTC
CDR3aa: CASSLVSTADRETQYF

v_gene: TRBV11-2
abundance: -
d_gene: TRBD1
j_gene: TRBJ2-5
len: 14
CDR3nt: TGTGCCAGCAGCCCTGGGACAGGCCAAGAGACCCAGTACTTC
CDR3aa: CASSPGTGQETQYF

v_gene: TRBV7-9
abundance: few
d_gene: -
j_gene: TRBJ2-1
len: 15
CDR3nt: TGTGCCAGCAGCCCCCGGGACTTGGTCTACAATGAGCAGTTCTTC
CDR3aa: CASSPRDLVYNEQFF

v_gene: TRBV27
abundance: once
d_gene: -
j_gene: TRBJ1-5
len: 15
CDR3nt: TGTGCCAGCAGTTTGGGGGGAAATAGCAATCAGCCCCAGCATTTT
CDR3aa: CASSLGGNSNQPQHF

v_gene: TRBV28
abundance: -
d_gene: -
j_gene: TRBJ2-5
len: 14
CDR3nt: TGTGCCAGCAGCCCCGATGAGGGGGAAGAGACCCAGTACTTC
CDR3aa: CASSPDEGEETQYF

v_gene: TRBV5-6
abundance: -
d_gene: -
j_gene: TRBJ2-5
len: 11
CDR3nt: TGTGCCAGCAGTGTCGAAGAGACCCAGTACTTC
CDR3aa: CASSVEETQYF

v_gene: TRBV11-2
abundance: -
d_gene: TRBD2
j_gene: TRBJ2-3
len: 17
CDR3nt: TGTGCCAGCAGCTTAGAACTAGCGGGAGTCCCCACAGATACGCAGTATTTT
CDR3aa: CASSLELAGVPTDTQYF

v_gene: TRBV28
abundance: few
d_gene: TRBD1
j_gene: TRBJ2-7
len: 12
CDR3nt: TGTGCCAGCAGTGGGGACAGCTACGAGCAGTACTTC
CDR3aa: CASSGDSYEQYF

v_gene: TRBV19
abundance: -
d_gene: -
j_gene: TRBJ1-5
len: 18
CDR3nt: TGTGCCAGTAGTAGTGAGACAGCCGCAAAACCGAGCAATCAGCCCCAGCATTTT
CDR3aa: CASSSETAAKPSNQPQHF

v_gene: TRBV28
abundance: -
d_gene: TRBD2
j_gene: TRBJ2-7
len: 14
CDR3nt: TGTGCCAGCAGTTTCGCTAGCGGGAGCTACGAGCAGTACTTC
CDR3aa: CASSFASGSYEQYF

v_gene: TRBV7-9
abundance: -
d_gene: TRBD1
j_gene: TRBJ1-5
len: 14
CDR3nt: TGTGCCAGCAGCTCACAGGGGCTTGGTCAGCCCCAGCATTTT
CDR3aa: CASSSQGLGQPQHF

v_gene: TRBV10-3
abundance: many
d_gene: TRBD1
j_gene: TRBJ1-1
len: 15
CDR3nt: TGTGCCATCAGTGAGTCGATACAGGGGAGCACTGAAGCTTTCTTT
CDR3aa: CAISESIQGSTEAFF

v_gene: TRBV7-9
abundance: once
d_gene: TRBD1
j_gene: TRBJ2-7
len: 16
CDR3nt: TGTGCCAGCAGCTTAGGGGCCTGGGACAGGTCTTACGAGCAGTACTTC
CDR3aa: CASSLGAWDRSYEQYF

v_gene: TRBV2
abundance: -
d_gene: TRBD2
j_gene: TRBJ2-1
len: 14
CDR3nt: TGTGCCAGCAGTGAAACGGGAGGGCCGTATGAGCAGTTCTTC
CDR3aa: CASSETGGPYEQFF

v_gene: TRBV5-4
abundance: -
d_gene: -
j_gene: TRBJ2-4
len: 16
CDR3nt: TGTGCCAGCAGCCGTGGGGACCTGGGAGCCAAAAACATTCAGTACTTC
CDR3aa: CASSRGDLGAKNIQYF

v_gene: TRBV7-9
abundance: -
d_gene: -
j_gene: TRBJ1-2
len: 17
CDR3nt: TGTGCCAGCAGCTTAAGACAGTCTAGTGAATCTAACTATGGCTACACCTTC
CDR3aa: CASSLRQSSESNYGYTF

v_gene: TRBV5-1
abundance: once
d_gene: -
j_gene: TRBJ1-2
len: 12
CDR3nt: TGCGCCAGCAGCTTAGGGGATCGAGGCTACACCTTC
CDR3aa: CASSLGDRGYTF

v_gene: TRBV5-1
abundance: -
d_gene: -
j_gene: TRBJ1-2
len: 13
CDR3nt: TGCGCCAGCAGCCCTCAGGGCTCTGATGGCTACACCTTC
CDR3aa: CASSPQGSDGYTF

v_gene: TRBV11-2
abundance: -
d_gene: -
j_gene: TRBJ2-7
len: 14
CDR3nt: TGTGCCAGCAGCTTAGCGGCGCTTGCGGACGAGCAGTACTTC
CDR3aa: CASSLAALADEQYF

v_gene: TRBV7-8
abundance: -
d_gene: -
j_gene: TRBJ1-1
len: 17
CDR3nt: TGTGCCAGCAGCCGATCTATTATCGACGGGGGGAACACTGAAGCTTTCTTT
CDR3aa: CASSRSIIDGGNTEAFF

v_gene: TRBV14
abundance: -
d_gene: -
j_gene: TRBJ1-2
len: 16
CDR3nt: TGTGCCAGCAGCCAAGGTCGAGGACAAGGATTCTATGGCTACACCTTC
CDR3aa: CASSQGRGQGFYGYTF

v_gene: TRBV27
abundance: -
d_gene: -
j_gene: TRBJ1-1
len: 21
CDR3nt: TGTGCCAGCAGTTTTTCTAGGTTTCTAACCAACAGGGTCGATTTGAACACTGAAGCTTTCTTT
CDR3aa: CASSFSRFLTNRVDLNTEAFF

v_gene: TRBV5-4
abundance: -
d_gene: -
j_gene: TRBJ1-2
len: 14
CDR3nt: TGTGCCAGCAGCTTGGCGACAGTGTCCTATGGCTACACCTTC
CDR3aa: CASSLATVSYGYTF

v_gene: TRBV28
abundance: -
d_gene: -
j_gene: TRBJ2-1
len: 15
CDR3nt: TGTGCCAGCAGCCTGGGGGCGGGAGAGATAAATGAGCAGTTCTTC
CDR3aa: CASSLGAGEINEQFF

v_gene: TRBV5-6
abundance: few
d_gene: -
j_gene: TRBJ2-7
len: 12
CDR3nt: TGTGCCAGCAGCTTGGAGAGCTACGAGCAGTACTTC
CDR3aa: CASSLESYEQYF

v_gene: TRBV4-1
abundance: -
d_gene: -
j_gene: TRBJ1-2
len: 14
CDR3nt: TGCGCCAGCAGCCAAGAAGGCAGCCTCTATGGCTACACCTTC
CDR3aa: CASSQEGSLYGYTF

v_gene: TRBV11-2
abundance: few
d_gene: -
j_gene: TRBJ1-5
len: 15
CDR3nt: TGTGCCAGCAGCGATTTGGGGGGATGGAATCAGCCCCAGCATTTT
CDR3aa: CASSDLGGWNQPQHF

v_gene: TRBV2
abundance: -
d_gene: -
j_gene: TRBJ2-7
len: 12
CDR3nt: TGTGCAACCAAAGGGGCAGTCTACGAGCAGTACTTC
CDR3aa: CATKGAVYEQYF

v_gene: TRBV7-2
abundance: once
d_gene: TRBD2
j_gene: TRBJ2-7
len: 16
CDR3nt: TGTGCCAGCAGCCGAAGCGTGATAGCGGGAAGCAACGAGCAGTACTTC
CDR3aa: CASSRSVIAGSNEQYF

v_gene: TRBV6-5
abundance: few
d_gene: -
j_gene: TRBJ1-1
len: 13
CDR3nt: TGTGCCAGTTCTTTGGGCATGAACACTGAAGCTTTCTTT
CDR3aa: CASSLGMNTEAFF

v_gene: TRBV7-9
abundance: -
d_gene: TRBD2
j_gene: TRBJ2-1
len: 15
CDR3nt: TGTGCCAGCAGCCGTGGGACTAGCGGGTACAATGAGCAGTTCTTC
CDR3aa: CASSRGTSGYNEQFF

v_gene: TRBV2
abundance: -
d_gene: -
j_gene: TRBJ2-1
len: 16
CDR3nt: TGTGCCAGCACCTTGACTGCGGGGAGCTCCTACAATGAGCAGTTCTTC
CDR3aa: CASTLTAGSSYNEQFF

v_gene: TRBV27
abundance: -
d_gene: -
j_gene: TRBJ2-7
len: 16
CDR3nt: TGTGCCAGCAGTTCCCAGAACACAGAAGGGTATAACGAGCAGTACTTC
CDR3aa: CASSSQNTEGYNEQYF

v_gene: TRBV7-6
abundance: -
d_gene: TRBD2
j_gene: TRBJ2-5
len: 17
CDR3nt: TGTGCCAGCAGCTTAAGACTAGCGGGAGGCACGGGGGAGACCCAGTACTTC
CDR3aa: CASSLRLAGGTGETQYF

v_gene: TRBV6-5
abundance: -
d_gene: TRBD1
j_gene: TRBJ2-7
len: 15
CDR3nt: TGTGCCAGCAGTAGTACAGGGGCCGCTTCCTACGAGCAGTACTTC
CDR3aa: CASSSTGAASYEQYF

v_gene: TRBV5-5
abundance: -
d_gene: -
j_gene: TRBJ2-1
len: 14
CDR3nt: TGTGCCAGCAGCGGCAGCAGGGGAAGGTATGAGCAGTTCTTC
CDR3aa: CASSGSRGRYEQFF

v_gene: TRBV29-1
abundance: -
d_gene: -
j_gene: TRBJ2-1
len: 17
CDR3nt: TGCAGCCCGCGACCCCGGTTGAGATCAAGCTCCTACAATGAGCAGTTCTTC
CDR3aa: CSPRPRLRSSSYNEQFF

v_gene: TRBV25-1
abundance: -
d_gene: -
j_gene: TRBJ2-7
len: 13
CDR3nt: TGTGCCAGCAGCCCCGGGGTGGGGTACGAGCAGTACTTC
CDR3aa: CASSPGVGYEQYF

v_gene: TRBV14
abundance: few
d_gene: TRBD1
j_gene: TRBJ1-2
len: 14
CDR3nt: TGTGCCAGCAGTGTGGCAGGGGGCGCGTATGGCTACACCTTC
CDR3aa: CASSVAGGAYGYTF

v_gene: TRBV28
abundance: -
d_gene: -
j_gene: TRBJ2-5
len: 13
CDR3nt: TGTGCCAGCAGTTTCGGAGATAGTGAGACCCAGTACTTC
CDR3aa: CASSFGDSETQYF